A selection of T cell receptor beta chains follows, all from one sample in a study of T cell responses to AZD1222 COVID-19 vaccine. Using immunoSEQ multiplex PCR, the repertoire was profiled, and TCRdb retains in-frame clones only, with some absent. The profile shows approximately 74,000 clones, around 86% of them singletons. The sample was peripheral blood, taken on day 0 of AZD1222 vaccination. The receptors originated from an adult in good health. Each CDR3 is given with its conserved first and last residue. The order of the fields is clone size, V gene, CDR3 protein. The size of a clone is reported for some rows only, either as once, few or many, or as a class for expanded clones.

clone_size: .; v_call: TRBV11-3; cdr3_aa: CASSSLGLAGGNTGELFF
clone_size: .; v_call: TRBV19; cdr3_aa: CASSTLSGTRNEQFF
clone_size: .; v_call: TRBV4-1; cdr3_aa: CASSQGRAVSSYNEQFF
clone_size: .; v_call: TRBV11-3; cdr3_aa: CASSRDGGRASEQFF
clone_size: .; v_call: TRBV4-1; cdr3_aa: CASSQVGGSRKNYGYTF
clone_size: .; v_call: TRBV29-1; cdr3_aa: CSSRRQEAEAFF
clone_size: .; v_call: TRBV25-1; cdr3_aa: CASSVGAQETQYF
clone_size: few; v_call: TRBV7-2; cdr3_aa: CASSLGNYNEQFF
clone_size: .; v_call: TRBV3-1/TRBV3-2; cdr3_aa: CASSRLAGEITDTQYF
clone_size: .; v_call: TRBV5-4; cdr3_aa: CASSLGMGETQYF
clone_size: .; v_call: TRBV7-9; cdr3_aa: CASSLVVTTASGGGYTF
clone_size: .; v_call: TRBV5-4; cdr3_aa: CASSRSGSEAFF
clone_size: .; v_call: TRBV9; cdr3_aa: CASSVGDVNEQFF
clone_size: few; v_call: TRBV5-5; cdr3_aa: CASSLPGTGTYGYTF
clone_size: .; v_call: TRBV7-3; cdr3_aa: CASSRTGGLRPEQFF
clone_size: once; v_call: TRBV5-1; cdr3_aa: CASSLLNGGDEQYF
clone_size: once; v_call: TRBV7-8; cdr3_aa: CASSWGQETRSPLHF
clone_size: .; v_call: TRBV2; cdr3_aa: CASSESGARNTEAFF
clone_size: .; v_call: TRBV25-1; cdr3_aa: CASSATGTSGAAEQYF
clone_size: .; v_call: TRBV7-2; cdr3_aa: CASSRWTVANEKLFF
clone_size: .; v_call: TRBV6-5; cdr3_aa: CASSTTGFSNQPQHF